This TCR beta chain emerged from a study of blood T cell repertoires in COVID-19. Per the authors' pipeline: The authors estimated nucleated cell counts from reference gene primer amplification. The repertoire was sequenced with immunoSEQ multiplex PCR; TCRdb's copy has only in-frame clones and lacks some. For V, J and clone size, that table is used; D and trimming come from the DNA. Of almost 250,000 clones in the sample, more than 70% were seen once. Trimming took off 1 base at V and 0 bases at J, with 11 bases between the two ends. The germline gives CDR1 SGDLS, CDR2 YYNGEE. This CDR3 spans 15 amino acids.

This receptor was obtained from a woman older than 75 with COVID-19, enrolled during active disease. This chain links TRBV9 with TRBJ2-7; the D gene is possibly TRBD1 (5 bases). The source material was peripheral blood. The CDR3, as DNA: TGTGCCAGCAGCGTAACAGGATTGGACTCCTACGAGCAGTACTTC. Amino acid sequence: CASSVTGLDSYEQYF.